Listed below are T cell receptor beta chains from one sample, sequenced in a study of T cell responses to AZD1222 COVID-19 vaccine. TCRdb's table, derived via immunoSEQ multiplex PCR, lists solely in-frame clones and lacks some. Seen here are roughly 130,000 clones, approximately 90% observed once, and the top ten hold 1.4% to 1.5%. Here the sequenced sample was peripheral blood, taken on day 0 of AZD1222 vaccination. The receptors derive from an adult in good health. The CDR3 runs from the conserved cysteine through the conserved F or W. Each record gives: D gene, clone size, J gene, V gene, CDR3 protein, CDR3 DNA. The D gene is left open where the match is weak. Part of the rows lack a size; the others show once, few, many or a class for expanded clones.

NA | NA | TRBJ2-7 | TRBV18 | CASSPPSTYEQYF | TGTGCCAGCTCACCACCGTCCACCTACGAGCAGTACTTC
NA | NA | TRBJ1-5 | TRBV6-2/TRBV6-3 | CASSYVGPNQPQHF | TGTGCCAGCAGTTACGTAGGACCCAATCAGCCCCAGCATTTT
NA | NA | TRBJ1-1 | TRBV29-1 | CSVSGQINTEAFF | TGCAGCGTTTCCGGACAGATTAACACTGAAGCTTTCTTT
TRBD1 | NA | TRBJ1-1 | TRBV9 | CASSVGAAWGQGLTEAFF | TGTGCCAGCAGCGTAGGGGCCGCTTGGGGACAGGGACTCACTGAAGCTTTCTTT
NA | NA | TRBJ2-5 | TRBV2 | CASSRDSRETQYF | TGTGCCAGCAGTCGAGATTCTAGGGAGACCCAGTACTTC
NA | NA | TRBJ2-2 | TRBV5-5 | CASSHRTISTGELFF | TGTGCCAGCAGCCATCGGACAATTTCCACCGGGGAGCTGTTTTTT
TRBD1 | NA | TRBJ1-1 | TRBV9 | CASARQGYTEAFF | TGTGCCAGCGCTAGACAGGGGTACACTGAAGCTTTCTTT
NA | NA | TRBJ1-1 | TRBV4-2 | CASSQEGRGGPWNTEAFF | TGTGCCAGCAGCCAAGAGGGGAGAGGGGGACCCTGGAACACTGAAGCTTTCTTT
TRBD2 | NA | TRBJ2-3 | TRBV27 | CASSARPRTSGRTDTQYF | TGTGCCAGCAGTGCTCGCCCCCGGACTAGCGGGCGCACAGATACGCAGTATTTT
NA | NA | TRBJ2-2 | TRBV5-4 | CASSLIGGATGELFF | TGTGCCAGCAGCTTGATAGGGGGGGCCACCGGGGAGCTGTTTTTT
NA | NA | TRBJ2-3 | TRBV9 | CASSVGSSQYF | TGTGCCAGCAGCGTAGGTAGTAGCCAGTATTTT
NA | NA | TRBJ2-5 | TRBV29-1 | CSVGDFVRGETQYF | TGCAGCGTTGGAGACTTTGTAAGGGGGGAGACCCAGTACTTC
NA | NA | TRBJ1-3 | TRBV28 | CASSPGGGPSGNTIYF | TGTGCCAGCAGTCCAGGAGGTGGGCCCTCTGGAAACACCATATATTTT
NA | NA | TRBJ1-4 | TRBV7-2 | CASSTLGATNEKLFF | TGTGCCAGCAGCACTTTGGGTGCAACTAATGAAAAACTGTTTTTT
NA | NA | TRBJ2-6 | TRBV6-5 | CASSYGGTGANVLTF | TGTGCCAGCAGTTACGGGGGGACTGGGGCCAACGTCCTGACTTTC
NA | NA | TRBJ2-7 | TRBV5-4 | CASSLDRFSYEQYF | TGTGCCAGCAGCTTGGACAGGTTCTCCTACGAGCAGTACTTC
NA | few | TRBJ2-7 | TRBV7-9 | CASSLADGPYEQYF | TGTGCCAGCAGCTTAGCGGACGGGCCCTACGAGCAGTACTTC
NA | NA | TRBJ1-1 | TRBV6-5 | CASSYSRSTVNTEAFF | TGTGCCAGCAGTTACTCCCGGAGTACCGTTAACACTGAAGCTTTCTTT
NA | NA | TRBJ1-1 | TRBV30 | CAWSVTGLGTEAFF | TGTGCCTGGAGTGTAACCGGGTTGGGCACTGAAGCTTTCTTT
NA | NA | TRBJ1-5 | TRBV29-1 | CSALGTGNQPQHF | TGCAGCGCCCTAGGGACCGGCAATCAGCCCCAGCATTTT
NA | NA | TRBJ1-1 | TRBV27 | CARRVFETEAFF | TGTGCCAGGCGCGTCTTCGAGACTGAAGCTTTCTTT
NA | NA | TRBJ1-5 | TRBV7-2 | CASSLERGGNQPQHF | TGTGCCAGCAGCTTAGAAAGGGGGGGCAATCAGCCCCAGCATTTT
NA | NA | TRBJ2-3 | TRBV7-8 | CASSLWRTDTQYF | TGTGCCAGCAGCCTATGGCGGACAGATACGCAGTATTTT
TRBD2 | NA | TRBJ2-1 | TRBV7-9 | CASSVAGGRVNEQFF | TGTGCCAGCAGCGTCGCGGGGGGCCGCGTCAATGAGCAGTTCTTC
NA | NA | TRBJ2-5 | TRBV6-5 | CASRMTEETQYF | TGTGCCAGCAGAATGACAGAAGAGACCCAGTACTTC
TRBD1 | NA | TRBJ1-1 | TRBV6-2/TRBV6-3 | CATSGQGGEAFF | TGTGCCACCAGCGGACAGGGGGGTGAAGCTTTCTTT
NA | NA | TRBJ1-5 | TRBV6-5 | CASTPPVGQPQHF | TGTGCCAGCACTCCCCCGGTTGGGCAGCCCCAGCATTTT
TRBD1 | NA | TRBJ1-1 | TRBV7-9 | CASSLGQGLTEAFF | TGTGCCAGCAGCTTAGGACAGGGGTTGACTGAAGCTTTCTTT
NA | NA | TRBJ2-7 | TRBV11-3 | CASSPGPAGEQYF | TGTGCCAGCAGTCCCGGGCCTGCCGGCGAGCAGTACTTC
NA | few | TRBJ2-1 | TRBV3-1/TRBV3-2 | CASSHFLGGRYNEQFF | TGTGCCAGCAGCCACTTTTTAGGAGGCCGGTACAATGAGCAGTTCTTC
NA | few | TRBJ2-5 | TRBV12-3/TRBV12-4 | CASSPGIQETQYF | TGTGCCAGCAGCCCAGGGATCCAAGAGACCCAGTACTTC
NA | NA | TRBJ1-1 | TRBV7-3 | CASSSSGEAEAFF | TGTGCCAGCAGCTCCTCGGGTGAGGCTGAAGCTTTCTTT
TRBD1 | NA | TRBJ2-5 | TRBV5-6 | CASSWGDREETQYF | TGTGCCAGCAGCTGGGGGGACAGGGAAGAGACCCAGTACTTC